This T cell receptor beta chain was sequenced for a study of cytomegalovirus exposure and HLA in healthy donors. There are 17 residues in the CDR3. Germline CDR1 is SGHVS and CDR2 is FQNEAQ. V lost 3 bases to trimming and J lost 4 bases, with 19 bases between them. Among the donors, all were healthy bone marrow donors. Researchers ran the PCR with 60 Vbeta and 13 Jbeta primers. Data came from immunoSEQ multiplex PCR; TCRdb stores just in-frame clones and leaves some out. The sample yields 100,000 to 150,000 clones, just over 70% seen once. The material sequenced was PBMCs. The clonotype comes from a woman aged 60-70 years in good health and CMV-seropositive. The chain employs TRBV7-8 and TRBJ1-5, with D tentatively TRBD1 (5 bases). The CDR3, as DNA: TGTGCCAGCAGCTTTAGCCTGGGGGAAGCGGGAAATCAGCCCCAGCATTTT. Protein sequence: CASSFSLGEAGNQPQHF.